This T cell receptor (beta chain) was recorded in a study of T cell changes during pregnancy in multiple sclerosis. Data came from immunoSEQ multiplex PCR; TCRdb stores just in-frame clones and leaves some out. In the table there are over 90,000 clones, roughly 93% of which are singletons. Trimming pared 4 bases from V and 2 bases from J, leaving 12 bases between. Germline loops: CDR1 SGHRS, CDR2 YFSETQ. The CDR3 loop spans 14 amino acids. This clonotype was sampled from a female donor with multiple sclerosis, enrolled in a pregnancy study. The sequenced sample was peripheral blood, obtained after pregnancy. The gene calls are TRBV5-1 and TRBJ1-2; no clear D gene. Here the CDR3 reads CASSVLEGNYGYTF. The CDR3 DNA sequence: TGCGCCAGCAGCGTCCTGGAGGGCAACTATGGCTACACCTTC.